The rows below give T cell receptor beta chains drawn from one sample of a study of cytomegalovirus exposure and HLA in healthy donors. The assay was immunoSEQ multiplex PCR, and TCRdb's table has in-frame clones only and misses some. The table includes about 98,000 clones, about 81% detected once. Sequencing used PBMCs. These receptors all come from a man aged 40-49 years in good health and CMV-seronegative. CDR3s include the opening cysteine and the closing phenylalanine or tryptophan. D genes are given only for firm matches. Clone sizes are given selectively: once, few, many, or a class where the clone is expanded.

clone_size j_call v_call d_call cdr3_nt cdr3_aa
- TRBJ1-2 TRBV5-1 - TGCGCCAGCAGCAGAGGGGGTTCGGATGGCTACACCTTC CASSRGGSDGYTF
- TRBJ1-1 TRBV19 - TGTGCCAGTAGTACCCCAGAGAACACTGAAGCTTTCTTT CASSTPENTEAFF
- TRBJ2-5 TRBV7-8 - TGTGCCAGCAGCTCAGGGGTCCAAGAGACCCAGTACTTC CASSSGVQETQYF
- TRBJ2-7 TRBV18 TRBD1 TGTGCCAGCTCACCCCCCGGGACAGGGTTCTACGAGCAGTACTTC CASSPPGTGFYEQYF
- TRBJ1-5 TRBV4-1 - TGCGCCAGCAGCCAAGACAGATACAATCAGCCCCAGCATTTT CASSQDRYNQPQHF
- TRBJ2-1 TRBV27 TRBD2 TGTGCCAGCATGCGGGGGGCCTATGAGCAGTTCTTC CASMRGAYEQFF
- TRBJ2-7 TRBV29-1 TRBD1 TGCAGTCTCCGGGACAGGGGGCCCGAGCAGTACTTC CSLRDRGPEQYF
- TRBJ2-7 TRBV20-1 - TGCAGTGCTTCGGGCTCCTACGAGCAGTACTTC CSASGSYEQYF
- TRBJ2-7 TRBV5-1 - TGCGCCAGCAGCACGGGACACCGGGACGCCTACGAGCAGTACTTC CASSTGHRDAYEQYF
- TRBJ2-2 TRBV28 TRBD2 TGTGCCAGCAGTGGAGCGGGGGTTACCGGGGAGCTGTTTTTT CASSGAGVTGELFF
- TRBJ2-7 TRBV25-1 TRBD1 TGTGCCAGCAGTGTAGGGACAGGGTTCTACGAGCAGTACTTC CASSVGTGFYEQYF
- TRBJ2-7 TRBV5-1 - TGCGCCAGCAGTCTAGGGTCAGGGGTGTCCTACGAGCAGTACTTC CASSLGSGVSYEQYF
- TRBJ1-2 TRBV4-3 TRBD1 TGCGCCAGCAGCCAAGAAGACAGGGGGTTTCGTGGCTACACCTTC CASSQEDRGFRGYTF
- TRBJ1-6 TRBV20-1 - TGCAGTGCCACAGGGTACTCACCCCTCCACTTT CSATGYSPLHF
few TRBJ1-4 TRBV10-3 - TGTGCCACCAACGGGGGGTTAAATGAAAAACTGTTTTTT CATNGGLNEKLFF
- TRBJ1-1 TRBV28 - TGTGCCAGCAGAAACCTCAGGATCCTGAACACTGAAGCTTTCTTT CASRNLRILNTEAFF
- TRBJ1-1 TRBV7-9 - TGTGCCAGCAGCTGGAGCGGACAGAAGGAAGCTTTCTTT CASSWSGQKEAFF
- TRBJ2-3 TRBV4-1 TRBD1 TGCGCCAGCAGCCAAGAAGGGGGCCGTTTTGATACGCAGTATTTT CASSQEGGRFDTQYF
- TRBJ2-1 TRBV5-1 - TGCGCCAGCAGCTTGGCCGGGAGAAACGACAATGAGCAGTTCTTC CASSLAGRNDNEQFF
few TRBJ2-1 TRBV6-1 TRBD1 TGTGCCAGCAGTCGGGACAGGGCCTACAATGAGCAGTTCTTC CASSRDRAYNEQFF